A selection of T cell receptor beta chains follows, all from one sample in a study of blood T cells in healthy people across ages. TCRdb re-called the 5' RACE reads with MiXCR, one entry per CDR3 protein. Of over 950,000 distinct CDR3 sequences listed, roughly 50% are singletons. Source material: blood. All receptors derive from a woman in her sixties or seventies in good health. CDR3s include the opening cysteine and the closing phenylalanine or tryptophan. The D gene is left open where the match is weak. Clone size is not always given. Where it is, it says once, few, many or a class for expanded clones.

CDR3: CASSRPGARENYEQYF
DNA: TGTGCCAGCAGCCGACCAGGGGCGCGGGAGAACTACGAGCAGTACTTC
D: -
V: TRBV5-6
size: -
J: TRBJ2-7

CDR3: CASSSNSGTDSSEQYF
DNA: TGCGCCAGCAGCTCGAACTCCGGGACCGATTCCTCCGAGCAGTACTTC
D: -
V: TRBV5-1
size: -
J: TRBJ2-7

CDR3: CASTGGSGSYNEQFF
DNA: TGTGCCTCGACTGGGGGGAGTGGCTCCTACAATGAGCAGTTCTTC
D: -
V: TRBV7-6
size: -
J: TRBJ2-1

CDR3: CASRQTGGGDTQYF
DNA: TGTGCCAGCAGACAGACAGGGGGAGGTGATACGCAGTATTTT
D: TRBD1
V: TRBV28
size: once
J: TRBJ2-3

CDR3: CASSPEAANLYNEQFF
DNA: TGCGCCAGCAGCCCAGAGGCAGCCAACCTTTACAATGAGCAGTTCTTC
D: -
V: TRBV4-1
size: few
J: TRBJ2-1

CDR3: CASSLGSWTRVYEQYF
DNA: TGCGCCAGCAGCTTGGGATCTTGGACTAGAGTCTACGAGCAGTACTTC
D: TRBD2
V: TRBV5-1
size: -
J: TRBJ2-7

CDR3: CSASVTGHTDTQYF
DNA: TGCAGTGCTAGTGTCACAGGCCACACAGATACGCAGTATTTT
D: -
V: TRBV20-1
size: -
J: TRBJ2-3

CDR3: CASSQGKGASYEQYF
DNA: TGCGCCAGCAGCCAAGGGAAGGGTGCCTCCTACGAGCAGTACTTC
D: -
V: TRBV4-3
size: -
J: TRBJ2-7

CDR3: CSVVGLNYNEQFF
DNA: TGCAGCGTAGTGGGACTCAACTACAATGAGCAGTTCTTC
D: -
V: TRBV29-1
size: few
J: TRBJ2-1

CDR3: CASSSVIGGRSRANVLTF
DNA: TGTGCCAGCAGTTCCGTAATAGGAGGACGGTCTAGGGCCAACGTCCTGACTTTC
D: -
V: TRBV28
size: -
J: TRBJ2-6

CDR3: CSGAGTIYNEQFF
DNA: TGCAGTGGTGCCGGGACTATTTACAATGAGCAGTTCTTC
D: TRBD2
V: TRBV20-1
size: -
J: TRBJ2-1

CDR3: CASTVGREWDNEQFF
DNA: TGTGCCAGCACCGTGGGGAGGGAGTGGGACAATGAGCAGTTCTTC
D: TRBD2
V: TRBV6-1
size: -
J: TRBJ2-1

CDR3: CSARDHGARGQYF
DNA: TGCAGTGCTAGAGATCACGGGGCTAGGGGGCAGTACTTC
D: -
V: TRBV20-1
size: many
J: TRBJ2-7

CDR3: CASSLGLAGGFETQYF
DNA: TGTGCCAGCAGCCTGGGACTAGCGGGAGGTTTCGAGACCCAGTACTTC
D: TRBD2
V: TRBV4-2
size: few
J: TRBJ2-5

CDR3: CASSAWTGNEQFF
DNA: TGTGCCAGCAGTGCGTGGACGGGGAATGAGCAGTTCTTC
D: -
V: TRBV25-1
size: -
J: TRBJ2-1

CDR3: CSAIDRGVNIHEQYF
DNA: TGCAGCGCCATCGACAGGGGAGTAAATATCCACGAGCAGTACTTC
D: TRBD1
V: TRBV29-1
size: -
J: TRBJ2-7

CDR3: CASGDRGGETQYF
DNA: TGCGCCAGCGGGGACAGGGGAGGGGAGACCCAGTACTTC
D: TRBD1
V: TRBV5-1
size: -
J: TRBJ2-5

CDR3: CASSMGTSGPYEQYF
DNA: TGCGCCAGCAGCATGGGGACTAGCGGGCCCTACGAGCAGTACTTC
D: TRBD2
V: TRBV5-1
size: -
J: TRBJ2-7

CDR3: CAASDLFADTQYF
DNA: TGTGCCGCCAGTGATTTGTTCGCAGATACGCAGTATTTT
D: -
V: TRBV24-1
size: -
J: TRBJ2-3

CDR3: CATSGSGTAKNIQYF
DNA: TGTGCCACCAGCGGCAGCGGGACAGCCAAAAACATTCAGTACTTC
D: TRBD2
V: TRBV15
size: -
J: TRBJ2-4

CDR3: CASSEGTGIGETQYF
DNA: TGTGCCAGCAGTGAGGGAACAGGGATAGGGGAGACCCAGTACTTC
D: -
V: TRBV25-1
size: -
J: TRBJ2-5

CDR3: CASSWTRQGNFNEQFF
DNA: TGCGCCAGCAGCTGGACGAGACAGGGGAATTTCAATGAGCAGTTCTTC
D: TRBD1
V: TRBV5-1
size: -
J: TRBJ2-1

CDR3: CAIREGIASGGNEQFF
DNA: TGTGCCATCAGGGAGGGGATAGCGAGTGGAGGCAATGAGCAGTTCTTC
D: -
V: TRBV10-3
size: -
J: TRBJ2-1

CDR3: CASSLRRTGYGYTF
DNA: TGTGCCAGCAGCCTCCGGCGGACGGGGTATGGCTACACCTTC
D: -
V: TRBV7-2
size: -
J: TRBJ1-2

CDR3: CASSPRLAGGPGNEQFF
DNA: TGTGCCAGCAGCCCGCGTCTAGCGGGAGGGCCAGGGAATGAGCAGTTCTTC
D: TRBD2
V: TRBV7-9
size: few
J: TRBJ2-1

CDR3: CASSQTTGGFYGYTF
DNA: TGCGCCAGCAGCCAGACGACAGGGGGCTTCTATGGCTACACCTTC
D: TRBD1
V: TRBV4-1
size: -
J: TRBJ1-2

CDR3: CASSLRGGQETQYF
DNA: TGTGCCAGCAGCCTCAGGGGGGGGCAAGAGACCCAGTACTTC
D: -
V: TRBV11-1
size: -
J: TRBJ2-5

CDR3: CASTLGQGAPANTGELFF
DNA: TGTGCCAGCACCCTAGGACAGGGAGCCCCCGCGAACACCGGGGAGCTGTTTTTT
D: TRBD1
V: TRBV7-6
size: -
J: TRBJ2-2

CDR3: CASSLPPPRAEQYF
DNA: TGTGCCAGCAGTCTCCCACCCCCGCGAGCCGAGCAGTACTTC
D: -
V: TRBV28
size: -
J: TRBJ2-7

CDR3: CAWNVNTEAFF
DNA: TGTGCCTGGAACGTGAACACTGAAGCTTTCTTT
D: -
V: TRBV30
size: -
J: TRBJ1-1

CDR3: CASSPRTSAQDNEQFF
DNA: TGCGCCAGCAGCCCCCGGACTAGCGCGCAGGACAATGAGCAGTTCTTC
D: TRBD2
V: TRBV5-1
size: many
J: TRBJ2-1

CDR3: CSAHSLRGYTF
DNA: TGCAGCGCCCACAGTCTTAGAGGCTACACCTTC
D: -
V: TRBV29-1
size: -
J: TRBJ1-2

CDR3: CASSDSSSYNEQFF
DNA: TGTGCCAGCAGTGACTCGAGCTCCTACAATGAGCAGTTCTTC
D: -
V: TRBV6-5
size: -
J: TRBJ2-1

CDR3: CASGPTRSNEQYF
DNA: TGCGCCAGCGGCCCCACGCGGTCCAATGAGCAGTACTTC
D: -
V: TRBV4-1
size: -
J: TRBJ2-7

CDR3: CASSLDLAPYYEQYF
DNA: TGCGCCAGCAGCTTGGACCTAGCGCCCTACTACGAGCAGTACTTC
D: -
V: TRBV5-1
size: -
J: TRBJ2-7

CDR3: CASSALAGGETQYF
DNA: TGTGCCAGCAGCGCCTTAGCGGGAGGAGAGACCCAGTACTTC
D: TRBD2
V: TRBV11-2
size: -
J: TRBJ2-5

CDR3: CASSATDRVEQYF
DNA: TGTGCCAGCAGCGCAACCGACAGGGTTGAGCAGTACTTC
D: TRBD1
V: TRBV9
size: -
J: TRBJ2-7

CDR3: CASSGSGTVNSPLHF
DNA: TGTGCCAGCAGTGGCTCCGGGACAGTTAATTCACCCCTCCACTTT
D: TRBD1
V: TRBV2
size: -
J: TRBJ1-6

CDR3: CASSRRTSSHEQFF
DNA: TGTGCCAGCAGCCGACGAACTAGTTCGCATGAGCAGTTCTTC
D: -
V: TRBV7-2
size: -
J: TRBJ2-1

CDR3: CSAETRMPPSYGYTF
DNA: TGCAGTGCTGAGACCCGGATGCCACCCTCCTATGGCTACACCTTT
D: -
V: TRBV20-1
size: few
J: TRBJ1-2

CDR3: CASSYSWGQQPQHF
DNA: TGTGCCAGCAGTTACTCGTGGGGCCAACAGCCCCAGCATTTT
D: -
V: TRBV6-2/TRBV6-3
size: -
J: TRBJ1-5

CDR3: CASSLQATSGANVLTF
DNA: TGCGCCAGCAGCTTACAAGCGACCTCTGGGGCCAACGTCCTGACTTTC
D: -
V: TRBV5-1
size: -
J: TRBJ2-6

CDR3: CASSSAGTSGTDTQYF
DNA: TGTGCCAGCAGCTCCGCCGGGACTAGCGGGACAGATACGCAGTATTTT
D: TRBD2
V: TRBV13
size: -
J: TRBJ2-3

CDR3: CASSQDSFYEQYF
DNA: TGCGCCAGCAGCCAGGACAGTTTTTACGAGCAGTACTTC
D: -
V: TRBV4-1
size: few
J: TRBJ2-7

CDR3: CASSGSQGSQYF
DNA: TGTGCCAGCAGCGGATCACAGGGGTCCCAGTACTTC
D: TRBD1
V: TRBV9
size: few
J: TRBJ2-5

CDR3: CSVHGGGTDTQYF
DNA: TGCAGCGTCCACGGGGGGGGCACAGATACGCAGTATTTT
D: TRBD2
V: TRBV29-1
size: -
J: TRBJ2-3

CDR3: CASSRGSGLKTQYF
DNA: TGTGCCAGCAGTCGAGGCTCGGGATTGAAGACCCAGTACTTC
D: -
V: TRBV9
size: -
J: TRBJ2-5

CDR3: CASSPGGQIGYTF
DNA: TGTGCCAGCAGTCCAGGTGGACAAATCGGCTACACCTTC
D: -
V: TRBV28
size: few
J: TRBJ1-2

CDR3: CSATTGGEETQYF
DNA: TGCAGTGCCACGACAGGGGGTGAGGAGACCCAGTACTTC
D: TRBD1
V: TRBV20-1
size: few
J: TRBJ2-5

CDR3: CSVGEVHEQYF
DNA: TGCAGCGTGGGAGAGGTCCACGAGCAGTACTTC
D: -
V: TRBV29-1
size: many
J: TRBJ2-7

CDR3: CSGDGTSGLNEQFF
DNA: TGCAGCGGAGATGGGACTAGCGGTCTCAATGAGCAGTTCTTC
D: TRBD2
V: TRBV29-1
size: -
J: TRBJ2-1

CDR3: CSANRQAPNYGYTF
DNA: TGCAGTGCTAACCGACAGGCTCCTAACTATGGCTACACCTTC
D: -
V: TRBV20-1
size: many
J: TRBJ1-2

CDR3: CASSLDEGELFF
DNA: TGTGCCAGCAGCCTCGACGAAGGGGAGCTGTTTTTT
D: -
V: TRBV7-2
size: -
J: TRBJ2-2

CDR3: CASSLAGGVDQPQHF
DNA: TGTGCCAGCAGCTTAGCAGGGGGCGTCGATCAGCCCCAGCATTTT
D: TRBD1
V: TRBV7-2
size: -
J: TRBJ1-5

CDR3: CASSNSQGKETQYF
DNA: TGTGCCAGCAGCAACTCACAGGGAAAAGAGACCCAGTACTTC
D: -
V: TRBV7-6
size: -
J: TRBJ2-5